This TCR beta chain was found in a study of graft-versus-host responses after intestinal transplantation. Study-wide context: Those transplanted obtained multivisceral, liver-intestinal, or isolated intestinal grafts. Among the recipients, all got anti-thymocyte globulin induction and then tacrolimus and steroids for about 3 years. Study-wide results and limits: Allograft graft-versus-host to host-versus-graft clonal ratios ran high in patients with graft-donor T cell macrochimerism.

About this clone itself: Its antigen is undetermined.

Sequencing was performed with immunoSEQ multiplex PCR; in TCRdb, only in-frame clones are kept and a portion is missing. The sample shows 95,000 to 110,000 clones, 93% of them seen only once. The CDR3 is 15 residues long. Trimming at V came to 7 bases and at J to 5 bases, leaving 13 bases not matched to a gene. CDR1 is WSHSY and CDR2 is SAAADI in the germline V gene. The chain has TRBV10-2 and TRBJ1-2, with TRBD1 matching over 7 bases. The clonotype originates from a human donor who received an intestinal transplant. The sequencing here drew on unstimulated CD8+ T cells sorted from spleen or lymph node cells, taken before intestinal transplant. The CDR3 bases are TGCGCCAGCACCGGACCAGGGGGGGGCGGGTATGGCTACACCTTC. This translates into CASTGPGGGGYGYTF.